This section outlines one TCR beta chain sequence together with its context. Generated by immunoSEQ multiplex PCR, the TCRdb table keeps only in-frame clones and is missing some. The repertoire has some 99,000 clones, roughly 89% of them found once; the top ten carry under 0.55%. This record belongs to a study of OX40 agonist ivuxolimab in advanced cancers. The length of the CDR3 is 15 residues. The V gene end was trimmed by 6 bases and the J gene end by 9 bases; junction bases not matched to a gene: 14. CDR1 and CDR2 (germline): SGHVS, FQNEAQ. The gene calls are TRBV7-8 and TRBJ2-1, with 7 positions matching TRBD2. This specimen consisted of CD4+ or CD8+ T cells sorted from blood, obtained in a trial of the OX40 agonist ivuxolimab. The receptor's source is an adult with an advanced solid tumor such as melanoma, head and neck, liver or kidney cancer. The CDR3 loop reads CASRAGREQNGEQFF. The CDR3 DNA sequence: TGTGCCAGCAGAGCGGGGCGGGAACAGAACGGTGAGCAGTTCTTC.